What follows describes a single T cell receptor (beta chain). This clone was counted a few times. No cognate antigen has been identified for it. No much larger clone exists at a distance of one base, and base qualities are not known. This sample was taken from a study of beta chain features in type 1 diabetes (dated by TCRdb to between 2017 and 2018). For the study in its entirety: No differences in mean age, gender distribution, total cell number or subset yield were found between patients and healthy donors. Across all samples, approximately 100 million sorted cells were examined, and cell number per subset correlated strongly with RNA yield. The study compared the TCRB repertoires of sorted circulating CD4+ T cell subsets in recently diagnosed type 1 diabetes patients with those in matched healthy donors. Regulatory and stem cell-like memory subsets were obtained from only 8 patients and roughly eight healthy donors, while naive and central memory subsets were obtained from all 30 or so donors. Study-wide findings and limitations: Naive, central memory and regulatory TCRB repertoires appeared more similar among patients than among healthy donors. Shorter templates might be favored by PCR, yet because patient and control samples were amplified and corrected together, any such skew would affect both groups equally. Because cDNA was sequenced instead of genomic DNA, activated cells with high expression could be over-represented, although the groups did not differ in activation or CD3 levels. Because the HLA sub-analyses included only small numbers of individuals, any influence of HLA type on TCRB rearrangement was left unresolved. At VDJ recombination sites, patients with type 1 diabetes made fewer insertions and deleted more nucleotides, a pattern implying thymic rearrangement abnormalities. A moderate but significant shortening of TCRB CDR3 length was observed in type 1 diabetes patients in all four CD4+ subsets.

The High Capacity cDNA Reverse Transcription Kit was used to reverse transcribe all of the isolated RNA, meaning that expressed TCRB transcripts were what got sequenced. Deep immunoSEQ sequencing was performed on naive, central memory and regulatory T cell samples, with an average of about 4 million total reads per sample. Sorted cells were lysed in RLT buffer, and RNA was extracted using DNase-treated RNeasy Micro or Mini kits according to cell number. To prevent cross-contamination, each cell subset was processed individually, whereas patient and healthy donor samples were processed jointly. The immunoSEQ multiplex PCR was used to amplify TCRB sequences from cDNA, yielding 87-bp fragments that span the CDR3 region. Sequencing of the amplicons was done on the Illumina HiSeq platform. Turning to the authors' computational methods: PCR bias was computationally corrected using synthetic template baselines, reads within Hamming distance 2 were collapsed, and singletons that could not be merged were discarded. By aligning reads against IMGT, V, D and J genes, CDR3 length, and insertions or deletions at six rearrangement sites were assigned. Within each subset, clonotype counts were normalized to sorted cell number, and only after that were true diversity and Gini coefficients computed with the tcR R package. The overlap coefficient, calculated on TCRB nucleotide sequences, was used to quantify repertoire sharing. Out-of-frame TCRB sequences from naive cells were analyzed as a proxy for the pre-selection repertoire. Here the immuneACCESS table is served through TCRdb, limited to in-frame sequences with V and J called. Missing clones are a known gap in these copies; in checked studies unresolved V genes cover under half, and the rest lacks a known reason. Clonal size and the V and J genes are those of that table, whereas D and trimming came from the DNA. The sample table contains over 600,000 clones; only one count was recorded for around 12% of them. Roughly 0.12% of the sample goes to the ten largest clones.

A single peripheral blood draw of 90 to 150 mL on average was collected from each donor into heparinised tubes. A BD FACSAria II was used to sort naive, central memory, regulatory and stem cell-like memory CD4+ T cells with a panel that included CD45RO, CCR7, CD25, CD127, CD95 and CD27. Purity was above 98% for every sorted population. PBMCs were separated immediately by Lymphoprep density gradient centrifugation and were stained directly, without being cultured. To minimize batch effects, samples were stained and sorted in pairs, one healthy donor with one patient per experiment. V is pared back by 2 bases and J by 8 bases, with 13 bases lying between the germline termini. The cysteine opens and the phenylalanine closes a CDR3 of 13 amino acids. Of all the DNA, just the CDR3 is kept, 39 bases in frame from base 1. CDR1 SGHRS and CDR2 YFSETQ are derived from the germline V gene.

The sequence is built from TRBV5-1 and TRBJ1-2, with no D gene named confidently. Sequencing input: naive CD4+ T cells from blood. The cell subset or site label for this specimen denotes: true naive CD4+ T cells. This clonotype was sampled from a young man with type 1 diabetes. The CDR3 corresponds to CASSLSGDLGYTF. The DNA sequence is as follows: TGCGCCAGCAGCTTATCAGGAGATCTGGGCTACACCTTC.